Here is one T cell receptor (beta chain) with its context. Original processing methods: Amplifying reference gene primers gave estimates of nucleated cell counts. TCRdb's table, derived via immunoSEQ multiplex PCR, lists solely in-frame clones and lacks some. Clone size and the V and J calls come from that table; the DNA yielded D and trimming. The sample has about 270,000 clones, 88% seen once; the top ten hold 3%. Donors of Cohort 3 who recovered were those that had two negative PCRs, clearance, or symptom resolution. CDR3 length: 15 amino acids. Trimming cost V 2 bases and J 3 bases, with 14 bases left between them. CDR1 and CDR2 (germline): GTSNPN, SVGIG (reference sequence). The entry originates in a study of blood T cell repertoires in COVID-19. Background on the study: From the United States, Italy and Spain came samples of acute and convalescent COVID-19. Sources were T cells, B-cell-depleted T cells, or PBMCs; the material itself was cDNA or gDNA.

The TCR was taken from a woman between 45 and 60 years old who had recovered from COVID-19. The sample comprised PBMCs or T cells enriched from blood (not recorded which). The chain combines TRBV30 with TRBJ1-3, with no clear D. The CDR3 reads CAWSNLLAFGNTIYF. Here the CDR3 DNA reads TGTGCCTGGAGTAACCTTCTGGCCTTTGGAAACACCATATATTTT.